The clone carrying this T cell receptor (beta chain) was picked up a small number of times. Genomic DNA, serving as template, underwent TCR beta VDJ and CDR3 profiling. TCRdb independently ran MiXCR on the reads; one entry per CDR3 protein. The table records 200,000 to 250,000 distinct CDR3 sequences, roughly two thirds of them present only once. The data are from a study of CD8+CD57+ T cells in acquired aplastic anemia. The authors sequenced patients whose flow cytometry had shown CD8+CD57+ cell expansion. When blood sampling took place, the patients had received no therapy. Germline loops: CDR1 SEHNR, CDR2 FQNEAQ (reference sequence). This CDR3 spans 12 amino acids. V gave up 5 bases and J gave up 5 bases; unmatched junction bases: 3.

The genes are TRBV7-9 and TRBJ2-7; 7 positions match TRBD1. The sample was sorted CD4+, CD8+, or CD8+CD57+ T cells (not recorded which) from PBMCs. The TCR originated in a human donor with aplastic anemia. The DNA of the CDR3 is TGTGCCAGCAGCCCCGACAGGGACGAGCAGTACTTC. Residues: CASSPDRDEQYF.